This TCR beta chain derives from a study of identical twins. Whole-study findings and limits: Sequences that were out-of-frame, alpha and twin-shared displayed an excess of low generation probability. Cross-sectional statistical analysis, not tracking of the same donors, underpinned the conclusions.

TCRdb reprocessed the 5' RACE reads with MiXCR, giving one entry per CDR3 protein. The sample has 400,000 to 500,000 distinct CDR3 sequences; about 13% are singletons. J was trimmed by 3 bases and V by 5 bases; bases with no gene match: 8. CDR3 size: 15 residues. A word on this clonotype: Antigen specificity is unknown.

These data were also filed under a second study, of yellow fever vaccine responses in identical twins.

Sequencing was performed on CD4+ T cells sorted from blood. The receptor's source is a woman under 30 in good health. This chain links TRBV12-3 or TRBV12-4 with TRBJ2-3; TRBD2 agrees at 7 bases. The CDR3 sequence is CASSLPGLRTDTQYF. The CDR3 DNA reads as TGTGCCAGCAGTCTACCGGGACTAAGAACAGATACGCAGTATTTT.